Below are 23 T cell receptor beta chains sequenced from a single sample in a study of T cell responses to AZD1222 COVID-19 vaccine. Only in-frame clones appear in the TCRdb table, and some are missing; sequencing was by immunoSEQ multiplex PCR. The table lists over 150,000 clones, around 88% of them singletons. The specimen was peripheral blood, collected on day 0 of AZD1222 vaccination. Source of these receptors: an adult in good health.

The J gene is TRBJ2-2, the V gene TRBV5-1, with D perhaps TRBD2 (7 bases). The CDR3 sequence is 15 residues long. Germline V gene data show CDR1 as SGHRS and CDR2 as YFSETQ. V gave up 7 bases and J gave up 1 base, with 14 bases separating them. DNA for the CDR3: TGCGCCAGCCTTCCGGGGGGCATGAACACCGGGGAGCTGTTTTTT. Translating it yields CASLPGGMNTGELFF.

The genes are TRBV10-1 and TRBJ1-1; 8 positions match TRBD1. Germline V gene data show CDR1 as WNHNN and CDR2 as SYGVQD (reference sequence). V was clipped by 2 bases and J by 11 bases; unmatched bases: 4. CDR3 size: 12 residues. In DNA form, the CDR3 reads TGCGCCAGCAGTGAGGGACAGGGCAGCGCTTTCTTT. Translation gives CASSEGQGSAFF.

Remarks on this clone: Additional DNA sequences in this sample encode the identical CDR3. V usage is TRBV4-3 and J usage is TRBJ1-5; TRBD1 aligns across 7 bases. Trimming cost V 0 bases and J 4 bases; bases outside gene matches: 0. Per the germline V gene, CDR1 is LGHNA and CDR2 is YSLEER. The CDR3 runs to 14 residues. The CDR3 DNA reads as TGCGCCAGCAGCCAAGACAGGGGGAATCAGCCCCAGCATTTT. Translated: CASSQDRGNQPQHF.

The chain uses TRBV10-1 and TRBJ2-2; D is ambiguous. Germline CDR1 and CDR2: WNHNN and SYGVQD (reference sequence). The CDR3 length is 14 residues. Between the trimmed V and J ends, which lost 10 bases and 0 bases, there was a span of 12 bases. The CDR3 protein is CATTPTSNTGELFF. The DNA of the CDR3 is TGCGCCACCACCCCAACATCGAACACCGGGGAGCTGTTTTTT.

With regard to this clone: The same CDR3 arises from other DNA sequences in this sample as well. This chain uses TRBV5-1 with TRBJ1-2; D unclear. The CDR3 extends over 13 amino acids. Trimming stripped 0 bases from V and 5 bases from J, with 8 bases between. CDR1 and CDR2 from the germline V gene are SGHRS and YFSETQ. Here the CDR3 DNA reads TGCGCCAGCAGCTTGGAGGGTCGGTATGGCTACACCTTC. It specifies CASSLEGRYGYTF.

Note on this clone: The same CDR3 can be traced to other DNA sequences in this sample. The chain is built from TRBV9 and TRBJ1-1, with a weak D call TRBD1 (5 bases). With 2 bases removed from V and 1 base from J, the gap between germline ends came to 6 bases. The germline V gene has CDR1 SGDLS and CDR2 YYNGEE. This CDR3 is built from 13 residues. The CDR3 bases are TGTGCCAGCAGCGTTGACAGGAACACTGAAGCTTTCTTT. It translates to CASSVDRNTEAFF.

This clone was found once. J is TRBJ1-5 and V is TRBV28, with D tentatively TRBD1 (5 bases). Trimming pared 8 bases from V and 2 bases from J, leaving 7 bases between. The V gene's germline CDR1 is MDHEN and CDR2 SYDVKM. The CDR3 has 12 amino acids. The CDR3 sequence is CASFRGNQPQHF. DNA of the CDR3: TGTGCCAGCTTCAGGGGCAATCAGCCCCAGCATTTT.

V is TRBV9 and J is TRBJ1-4; a possible D gene is TRBD1 (6 bases). The CDR3 runs 15 residues. CDR1 is SGDLS and CDR2 is YYNGEE in the germline V gene. V lost 3 bases, J lost 4 bases, and 13 bases lay in between. CDR3 amino acids: CASSEYGGLNEKLFF. Here the CDR3 DNA reads TGTGCCAGCAGCGAATATGGGGGGCTTAATGAAAAACTGTTTTTT.

The J gene is TRBJ2-1, the V gene TRBV3-1 (or the pseudogene TRBV3-2); 10 bases match TRBD2. Germline V gene sequence: CDR1 LGHDT, CDR2 YNNKEL (reference sequence). Trimming took 2 bases from V and 8 from J; bases not matched to a gene: 21. The CDR3 length is 20 residues. The CDR3 bases are TGTGCCAGCAGCCAAATAACGGGTAGCATGATTAGCGGGAGGATGGATGAGCAGTTCTTC. Protein product: CASSQITGSMISGRMDEQFF.

The DNA of the CDR3 is TGCGCCAGCAGCCACATAAGGGGGCAGGCAGATACGCAGTATTTT. Its protein is CASSHIRGQADTQYF. V usage is TRBV4-3 and J usage is TRBJ2-3, with 7 bases matching TRBD1. V gave up 3 bases and J gave up 4 bases; unmatched junction bases: 7. Germline V gene lookup returns CDR1 LGHNA and CDR2 YSLEER. The length of the CDR3 is 15 residues.

The rearrangement uses TRBV19 and TRBJ2-7, with 9 nucleotides matching TRBD1. The CDR3 extends over 14 amino acids. The V gene end was trimmed by 4 bases and the J gene end by 5 bases; junction bases not matched to a gene: 6. Per the germline V gene, CDR1 is LNHDA and CDR2 is SQIVND (reference sequence). As DNA, the CDR3 is TGTGCCAGTAGTAAGCCGGGACAGGGCCACGAGCAGTACTTC. As protein: CASSKPGQGHEQYF.

V and J are TRBV30 and TRBJ2-7, with D perhaps being TRBD1 or TRBD2 (5 bases each). The CDR3 extends over 13 amino acids. Germline CDR1 GTSNPN, CDR2 SVGIG (reference sequence). Trimming removed 4 bases from V and 3 bases from J, with 13 bases in between. CDR3 sequence (DNA): TGTGCCTGGACACCGGGACCAAACTACGAGCAGTACTTC. Translation: CAWTPGPNYEQYF.

J is TRBJ1-1 and V is TRBV6-4; D is unresolved. The CDR3 runs 13 residues. The V gene lost 3 bases and the J gene lost 2 bases, with 7 bases spanning the gap. Germline V gene sequence: CDR1 MRHNA, CDR2 SNTAGT. The CDR3 sequence: CASSENSNTEAFF. In nucleotides, the CDR3 is TGTGCCAGCAGTGAAAACAGCAACACTGAAGCTTTCTTT.

The chain is built from TRBV7-8 and TRBJ1-4, with D perhaps TRBD1 (5 bases). Germline CDR1 is SGHVS and CDR2 is FQNEAQ. CDR3 length: 15 amino acids. The V end lost 3 bases, the J end lost 8 bases, and 16 bases lay between the germline ends. Written as DNA, the CDR3 is TGTGCCAGCAGCTTTCCCGGGACGATGGGAGAAAAACTGTTTTTT. It yields the protein CASSFPGTMGEKLFF.

This clone was detected once. The chain joins TRBV6-5 to TRBJ2-3; no clear D. CDR1 and CDR2 from the germline V gene are MNHEY and SVGAGI. The CDR3 spans 14 residues. V lost 2 bases, J lost 4 bases, and 10 bases lay in between. CDR3 loop: CASSYRVSSDTQYF. The CDR3 DNA reads TGTGCCAGCAGTTACAGGGTATCGTCAGATACGCAGTATTTT.

This sequence joins TRBV11-3 and TRBJ2-2; the D gene is possibly TRBD1 (5 bases). The V and J ends lost 0 bases and 4 bases respectively, with 6 bases between them. CDR1 is SGHNT, CDR2 YENEEA, per germline. There are 14 residues in the CDR3. CDR3 in DNA: TGTGCCAGCAGCTTAGATGGGGCCACCGGGGAGCTGTTTTTT. Translation: CASSLDGATGELFF.

This rearrangement joins TRBV27 to TRBJ1-4; the D gene is possibly TRBD1 (5 bases). From germline, CDR1 is MNHEY and CDR2 SMNVEV (reference sequence). The V and J ends lost 2 bases and 7 bases respectively, with 11 bases between them. The CDR3 length is 14 residues. The CDR3 coding sequence is TGTGCCAGCAGTTTACAAGCAGGGCCTGAAAAACTGTTTTTT. Translating gives CASSLQAGPEKLFF.

The genes are TRBV14 and TRBJ1-6; TRBD1 matches 9 bases. V trimming: 4 bases; J trimming: 8 bases; junction bases outside the gene matches: 9. Germline loops: CDR1 SGHDN, CDR2 FVKESK. The length of the CDR3 is 16 residues. The CDR3 protein is CASSPHRGRGDSPLHF. The CDR3 DNA sequence: TGTGCCAGCAGCCCTCACAGGGGGCGGGGAGATTCACCCCTCCACTTT.

The chain joins TRBV10-1 to TRBJ1-4; 9 bases map to TRBD1. V lost 7 bases, J lost 4 bases, and 16 bases stayed unmatched. This CDR3 spans 18 amino acids. The germline V gene encodes CDR1 WNHNN and CDR2 SYGVQD (reference sequence). The CDR3 DNA is TGCGCCAGCAATGCGGACAGGGGTGTTCGGGGCCGTAATGAAAAACTGTTTTTT. It translates to CASNADRGVRGRNEKLFF.

This sequence joins TRBV5-1 and TRBJ2-7; 12 bases map to TRBD1. The CDR3 extends over 15 amino acids. V was pared by 4 bases and J by 5 bases, with 7 bases of the junction left unmatched. Germline V gives CDR1 SGHRS, CDR2 YFSETQ. CDR3 coding DNA: TGCGCCAGCAGCCCTGGGGACAGGGGGCAAGACGAGCAGTACTTC. This gives the protein CASSPGDRGQDEQYF.

V is TRBV20-1 and J is TRBJ2-1, with 7 bases identical to TRBD2. Germline assignment: CDR1 DFQATT and CDR2 SNEGSKA (reference sequence). The CDR3 covers 15 residues. After removal of 3 bases from V and 1 base from J, the junction contained 6 bases not matched to a gene. This CDR3 is CSASLAGLSYNEQFF. The CDR3 nucleotides are TGCAGTGCTAGTCTGGCGGGACTATCCTACAATGAGCAGTTCTTC.

V is TRBV29-1 and J is TRBJ1-4, with D possibly being TRBD1 (5 bases). V was shortened by 2 bases and J by 3 bases, with 7 bases between the two germline ends. The length of the CDR3 is 13 residues. In germline, CDR1 is SQVTM, CDR2 ANQGSEA. The CDR3 DNA reads TGCAGCGTTGAACGGGGGGCTAATGAAAAACTGTTTTTT. Its protein product is CSVERGANEKLFF.

This chain connects TRBV12-3 or TRBV12-4 to TRBJ1-1, with unresolved D. This CDR3 has 13 residues. The V end was cut by 6 bases, the J end by 0 bases, with 8 bases between. This chain's CDR3 is CASSDMMNTEAFF. The DNA of the CDR3 is TGTGCCAGCAGCGATATGATGAACACTGAAGCTTTCTTT.